Shown below are 28 T cell receptor beta chains from a single sample sequenced in a study of shared clonotypes between healthy human individuals (dated by TCRdb to the early 2020s). Libraries were prepared through the immunoSEQ multiplex PCR assay. Imported from immuneACCESS, the table was reduced by TCRdb to in-frame sequences with V and J called. These copies leave out some clones; in studies compared against another copy, an unresolved V gene accounts for under half, and the cause of the remainder is not known. This sample holds fewer than 850,000 clones; 72% were observed only once. The ten biggest clones cover around 2% of the sample. The sequenced sample was memory CD4+ T cells sorted from blood. The sample's cell subset or site label is to be understood as: CD45RA-negative fraction. The receptors were sampled from a woman in her 30s in good health.

The chain couples TRBV18 to TRBJ2-3; D is possibly TRBD1 or TRBD2 (5 bases each). The CDR3 runs to 13 residues. Germline values: CDR1 KGHSH, CDR2 LQKENI. With 8 bases removed from V and 1 base from J, the gap between germline ends came to 10 bases. In nucleotides, the CDR3 is TGTGCCAGCACTTGGGACCGCACAGATACGCAGTATTTT. As protein: CASTWDRTDTQYF.

A word on this clone: Other DNA sequences from this sample encode an identical CDR3 as well. The V call is TRBV5-1, the J call TRBJ2-5; D is tentatively TRBD1 or TRBD2 (5 bases each). The CDR3 spans 14 residues. Germline CDR1 SGHRS, CDR2 YFSETQ. Trimming pared 1 base from V and 5 bases from J, leaving 12 bases between. DNA of the CDR3: TGCGCCAGCAGCTTGCTTCGGGGCCGCGAGACCCAGTACTTC. Translated: CASSLLRGRETQYF.

Here the CDR3 DNA reads TGTGCCAGCAGCCGGGACTCTAAGAATGAGCAGTTCTTC. Its protein is CASSRDSKNEQFF. The chain carries TRBV7-7 and TRBJ2-1, with a tentative D call TRBD2 (6 bases). V lost 5 bases to trimming and J lost 7 bases, with 12 bases between them. CDR3 size: 13 residues. Germline V gene sequence: CDR1 SSHAT, CDR2 FNYEAQ (reference sequence).

The chain employs TRBV2 and TRBJ2-1, with 10 bases identical to TRBD2. The V gene end was trimmed by 8 bases and the J gene end by 6 bases; junction bases not matched to a gene: 13. Germline CDR1 and CDR2: SNHLY and FYNNEI. The CDR3 has 16 residues. CDR3 nucleotides: TGTGCCAGCGGTTCCCGCTGGACTAGCGGTATCAATGAGCAGTTCTTC. It codes for CASGSRWTSGINEQFF.

The V gene is TRBV29-1, the J gene TRBJ2-2; 9 nucleotides align to TRBD1. The J segment lost 5 bases and the V segment lost 7 bases, leaving 8 bases of the junction unmatched. Germline V gene data show CDR1 as SQVTM and CDR2 as ANQGSEA. The CDR3 sequence is 14 residues long. CDR3 nucleotide sequence: TGCAGCGGCCGACAGGGGGGTAGTACCGGGGAGCTGTTTTTT. Encoded protein: CSGRQGGSTGELFF.

This clone was counted a few times. The rearrangement links TRBV29-1 to TRBJ2-7; D could derive from TRBD1 or TRBD2 (6 bases each). V lost 4 bases and J 4 bases, leaving 17 bases between the germline ends. The V gene's germline CDR1 is SQVTM and CDR2 ANQGSEA. The CDR3 loop spans 14 amino acids. CDR3 sequence reads: CSVVIPQGRYEQYF. The CDR3 DNA reads TGCAGCGTTGTAATCCCGCAGGGGAGGTACGAGCAGTACTTC.

The V and J genes are TRBV5-1 and TRBJ1-5; tentatively, D is TRBD1 (6 bases). Germline CDR1 SGHRS, CDR2 YFSETQ. The CDR3 runs 15 residues. Trimming pared 2 bases from V and 3 bases from J, leaving 12 bases between. The CDR3 spells CASSFLGGPNQPQHF. The CDR3 DNA follows: TGCGCCAGCAGCTTTTTAGGGGGTCCCAATCAGCCCCAGCATTTT.

This clone was counted a single time. V and J are TRBV7-8 and TRBJ2-1; 8 bases align to TRBD2. V dropped 1 base and J dropped 8; count of bases not matched to a gene: 4. Germline CDR1 and CDR2: SGHVS and FQNEAQ. The CDR3 spans 14 residues. DNA for the CDR3: TGTGCCAGCAGCTTAGGGCGGGAGGCGTATGAGCAGTTCTTC. Translation: CASSLGREAYEQFF.

The CDR3: CASSHHRERDEQYF. The DNA for the CDR3 is TGCGCCAGCAGTCACCACAGGGAGCGCGACGAGCAGTACTTC. This chain links TRBV23-1 with TRBJ2-7, with TRBD1 as a possible D gene (6 bases). TRBV23-1 is an open reading frame, and its role is uncertain. Trimming shortened V by 3 bases and J by 5 bases, and 14 bases separated the two germline ends. The CDR3 sequence is 14 residues long.

The chain links TRBV29-1 to TRBJ1-2; 7 bases agree with TRBD1. V lost 4 bases to trimming and J lost 0 bases; unmatched junction nucleotides: 8. CDR1 is SQVTM, CDR2 ANQGSEA, per germline. The CDR3 has 15 residues. In DNA, the CDR3 is TGCAGCGTTGTGACAGGGTCTGGGGCTAACTATGGCTACACCTTC. This codes for CSVVTGSGANYGYTF.

This clone came up once. This sequence joins TRBV20-1 and TRBJ2-7; D might be TRBD1 (6 bases). Trimming removed 6 bases at V and 4 bases at J, with 10 bases between. The V gene's germline CDR1 is DFQATT and CDR2 SNEGSKA (reference sequence). The CDR3 contains 11 residues. CDR3 DNA sequence: TGCAGTGCCCAAAGGGGGTACGAGCAGTACTTC. As protein: CSAQRGYEQYF.

The J gene is TRBJ1-1, the V gene TRBV11-3; 8 nucleotides line up with TRBD1. With 5 bases clipped from V and 1 base from J, the junction kept 6 bases outside the gene matches. Germline lookup yields CDR1 SGHNT and CDR2 YENEEA. CDR3 size: 15 residues. The DNA for the CDR3 is TGTGCCAGCAGCGTAACCGGACAGGGGAACACTGAAGCTTTCTTT. This sequence encodes CASSVTGQGNTEAFF.

This clone showed up just a few times. This sequence joins TRBV9 and TRBJ1-2; TRBD1 might be the D (6 bases). The CDR3 has 14 amino acids. V shed 3 bases and J shed 2 bases, with 11 bases lying between them. Germline CDR1 reads SGDLS; CDR2 reads YYNGEE. CDR3 bases: TGTGCCAGCAGCGATGGGGGGCGGAACTATGGCTACACCTTC. It specifies CASSDGGRNYGYTF.

V usage is TRBV18 and J usage is TRBJ2-7; no clear D. Germline CDR1 reads KGHSH; CDR2 reads LQKENI. The V end lost 4 bases, the J end lost 2 bases, and 9 bases lay between the germline ends. The CDR3 extends over 13 amino acids. The chain's CDR3 is CASSQGRAYEQYF. The CDR3 nucleotides read TGTGCCAGCTCACAGGGAAGGGCCTACGAGCAGTACTTC.

This clone was picked up one time. The V and J genes are TRBV7-2 and TRBJ1-2, with 8 bases lining up with TRBD1. With 1 base clipped from V and 6 bases from J, the junction kept 1 base outside the gene matches. The germline V gene encodes CDR1 SGHTA and CDR2 FQGNSA. The CDR3 is made up of 13 amino acids. CDR3 nucleotides: TGTGCCAGCAGCTTAGGGACAGGGAATGGCTACACCTTC. Residues: CASSLGTGNGYTF.

This chain links TRBV7-9 with TRBJ2-7, with 11 bases identical to TRBD2. J lost 6 bases, V lost 0 bases, and 7 bases had no gene match. Germline V gene data show CDR1 as SEHNR and CDR2 as FQNEAQ (reference sequence). This CDR3 contains 16 residues. CDR3 in DNA: TGTGCCAGCAGCTTAGCGACAACGGGACTAGCGGCCGAGCAGTACTTC. Translated, it gives CASSLATTGLAAEQYF.

V gene TRBV6-6 combines with J gene TRBJ1-3, with D possibly matching TRBD1 (5 bases). The V end was cut by 6 bases, the J end by 0 bases, with 15 bases between. CDR1 MNHNY and CDR2 SVGAGI come from the germline V gene (reference sequence). The CDR3 runs 16 residues. This CDR3 is CASRGTAASSGNTIYF. The CDR3 DNA reads TGTGCCAGCAGGGGGACCGCGGCTTCCTCTGGAAACACCATATATTTT.

In this sample, this clone turned up once. J is TRBJ1-5 and V is TRBV9; D is unresolved. Germline V gives CDR1 SGDLS, CDR2 YYNGEE. Deletions cut 3 bases from V and 5 bases from J, with 9 bases between. CDR3 length: 13 residues. The CDR3 loop reads CASSEAPYQPQHF. In DNA, the CDR3 is TGTGCCAGCAGCGAAGCCCCGTATCAGCCCCAGCATTTT. The full variable domain, in which reference TRBV9 and TRBJ1-5 provide the parts outside the CDR3, is DSGVTQTPKHLITATGQRVTLRCSPRSGDLSVYWYQQSLDQGLQFLIQYYNGEERAKGNILERFSAQQFPDLHSELNLSSLELGDSALYFCASSEAPYQPQHFGDGTRLSIL.

This clone was counted between two and nine times. The genes are TRBV9 and TRBJ2-7; weak D call: TRBD1 (6 bases). The V end was cut by 4 bases, the J end by 5 bases, with 16 bases between. Germline V gene data show CDR1 as SGDLS and CDR2 as YYNGEE. This CDR3 is built from 14 residues. The CDR3 DNA reads TGTGCCAGCAGCCCGAGGACAGCTCGACACGAGCAGTACTTC. Translating it yields CASSPRTARHEQYF. Filled out from reference TRBV9 and TRBJ2-7, the complete variable domain reads DSGVTQTPKHLITATGQRVTLRCSPRSGDLSVYWYQQSLDQGLQFLIQYYNGEERAKGNILERFSAQQFPDLHSELNLSSLELGDSALYFCASSPRTARHEQYFGPGTRLTVT.

The rearrangement joins TRBV11-2 to TRBJ2-3; 10 bases agree with TRBD2. The V segment lost 7 bases and the J segment 1 base; nucleotides outside the gene matches: 5. This CDR3 contains 15 residues. CDR1 SGHAT and CDR2 FQNNGV come from the germline V gene. Written as DNA, the CDR3 is TGTGCCAGCAAGCAGGGGACTAGCGGCACAGATACGCAGTATTTT. Translated, it gives CASKQGTSGTDTQYF.

V usage is TRBV18 and J usage is TRBJ1-4, with D unclear. The CDR3 has 13 residues. The ends were cut back, 0 bases at V and 6 bases at J, with 5 bases in the middle. Germline V gene lookup returns CDR1 KGHSH and CDR2 LQKENI. The CDR3 region has the DNA TGTGCCAGCTCACCACCGGCCGATGAAAAACTGTTTTTT. This encodes CASSPPADEKLFF. Combining the CDR3 with reference TRBV18 and TRBJ1-4 gives the whole variable domain NAGVMQNPRHLVRRRGQEARLRCSPMKGHSHVYWYRQLPEEGLKFMVYLQKENIIDESGMPKERFSAEFPKEGPSILRIQQVVRGDSAAYFCASSPPADEKLFFGSGTQLSVL.

This clone was seen a handful of times. The CDR3 protein is CASSLSSRDEAFF. The DNA for the CDR3 is TGCGCCAGCAGCCTGTCTTCCAGGGATGAAGCTTTCTTT. The chain links TRBV4-1 to TRBJ1-1; TRBD1 is a possible D gene (5 bases). CDR3 length: 13 residues. V lost 4 bases and J 7 bases, leaving 13 bases between the germline ends. From germline, CDR1 is MGHRA and CDR2 YSYEKL.

The V gene is TRBV28, the J gene TRBJ2-1; no clear D gene. Trimming left V 8 bases short and J 9 bases short, with 14 bases between. This CDR3 spans 12 amino acids. Germline V lookup: CDR1 MDHEN, CDR2 SYDVKM. CDR3: CASDRARSEQFF. Written as DNA, the CDR3 is TGTGCCAGCGACCGGGCGCGGAGTGAGCAGTTCTTC.

V and J are TRBV27 and TRBJ1-1; TRBD1 aligns across 10 bases. The V segment lost 4 bases and the J segment 4 bases; nucleotides outside the gene matches: 9. CDR1 is MNHEY and CDR2 is SMNVEV in the germline V gene (reference sequence). There are 16 residues in the CDR3. The CDR3 DNA is TGTGCCAGCAGTTACACCCGGGGACAGGGGTTCACTGAAGCTTTCTTT. It translates to CASSYTRGQGFTEAFF.

This rearrangement joins TRBV27 to TRBJ2-7; D not resolved. Germline V gene sequence: CDR1 MNHEY, CDR2 SMNVEV (reference sequence). This CDR3 is 13 amino acids long. With 5 bases removed from V and 4 bases from J, the gap between germline ends came to 12 bases. CDR3 bases: TGTGCCAGCAGTGCCTCGTGGGGTTACGAGCAGTACTTC. Translation: CASSASWGYEQYF.

In this sample, this clone turned up a few times. The chain has TRBV2 and TRBJ2-5; weak D call: TRBD1 (5 bases). CDR1 SNHLY and CDR2 FYNNEI come from the germline V gene. The CDR3 loop spans 12 amino acids. Trimming took off 6 bases at V and 5 bases at J, with 10 bases between the two ends. CDR3 amino acids: CASRQGTETQYF. The CDR3 region has the DNA TGTGCCAGCAGGCAGGGTACGGAGACCCAGTACTTC.

Regarding this clone: It is likely a read error: a sequence one base away is far more abundant. This CDR3 reads CASSFTDTQYF. The CDR3 coding sequence is TGTGCCAGCAGTTTCACAGATACGCAGTATTTT. The J gene is TRBJ2-3, the V gene TRBV28; unclear D gene. CDR3 size: 11 residues. Germline loops: CDR1 MDHEN, CDR2 SYDVKM. With 3 bases removed from V and 2 bases from J, the gap between germline ends came to 0 bases. Full variable domain (missing parts from reference TRBV28 and TRBJ2-3): DVKVTQSSRYLVKRTGEKVFLECVQDMDHENMFWYRQDPGLGLRLIYFSYDVKMKEKGDIPEGYSVSREKKERFSLILESASTNQTSMYLCASSFTDTQYFGPGTRLTVL.

This clone was counted only a few times. This chain joins TRBV6-1 and TRBJ2-7; 11 nucleotides line up with TRBD2. The CDR3 runs to 15 residues. Unmatched junction bases numbered 9, after V lost 8 bases and J lost 3 bases. Germline CDR1 and CDR2: MNHNS and SASEGT. This chain's CDR3 is CASRSTSGDGYEQYF. CDR3 nucleotides: TGTGCCAGCCGGTCGACTAGCGGGGATGGCTACGAGCAGTACTTC.